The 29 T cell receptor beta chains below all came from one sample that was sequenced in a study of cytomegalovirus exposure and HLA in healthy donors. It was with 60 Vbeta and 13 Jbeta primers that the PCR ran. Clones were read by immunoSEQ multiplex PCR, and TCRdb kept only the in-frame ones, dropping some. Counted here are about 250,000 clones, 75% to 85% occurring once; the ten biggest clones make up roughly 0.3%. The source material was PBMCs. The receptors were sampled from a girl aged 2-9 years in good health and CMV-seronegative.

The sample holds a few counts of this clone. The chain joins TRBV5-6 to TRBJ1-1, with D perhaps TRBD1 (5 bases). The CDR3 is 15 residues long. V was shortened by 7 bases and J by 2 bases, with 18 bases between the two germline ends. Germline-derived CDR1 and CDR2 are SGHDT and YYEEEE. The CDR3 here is CASSQWGAGNTEAFF. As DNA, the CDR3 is TGTGCCAGCTCCCAATGGGGCGCGGGAAACACTGAAGCTTTCTTT.

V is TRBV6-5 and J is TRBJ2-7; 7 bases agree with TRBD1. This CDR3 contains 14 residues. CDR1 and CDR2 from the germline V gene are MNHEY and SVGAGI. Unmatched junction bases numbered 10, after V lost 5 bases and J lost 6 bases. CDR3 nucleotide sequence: TGTGCCAGCAGTGAGAGACAGGGACGGTTCGAGCAGTACTTC. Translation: CASSERQGRFEQYF.

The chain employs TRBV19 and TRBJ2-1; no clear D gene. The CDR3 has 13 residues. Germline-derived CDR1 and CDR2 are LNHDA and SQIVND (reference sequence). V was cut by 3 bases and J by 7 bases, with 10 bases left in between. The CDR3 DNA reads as TGTGCCAGTAGTATTTTTCTTCCGAATGAGCAGTTCTTC. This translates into CASSIFLPNEQFF.

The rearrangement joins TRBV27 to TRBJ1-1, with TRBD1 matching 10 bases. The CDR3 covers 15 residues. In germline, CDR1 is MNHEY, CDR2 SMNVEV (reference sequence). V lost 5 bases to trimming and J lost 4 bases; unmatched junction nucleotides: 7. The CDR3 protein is CASSDRGRGGTEAFF. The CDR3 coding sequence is TGTGCCAGCAGTGACAGGGGGCGGGGAGGCACTGAAGCTTTCTTT.

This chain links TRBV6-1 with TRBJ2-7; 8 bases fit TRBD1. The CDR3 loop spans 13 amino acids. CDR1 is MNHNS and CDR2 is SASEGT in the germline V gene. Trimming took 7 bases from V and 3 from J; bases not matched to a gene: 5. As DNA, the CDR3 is TGTGCCAGCAATGACAGGGGCTACTACGAGCAGTACTTC. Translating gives CASNDRGYYEQYF.

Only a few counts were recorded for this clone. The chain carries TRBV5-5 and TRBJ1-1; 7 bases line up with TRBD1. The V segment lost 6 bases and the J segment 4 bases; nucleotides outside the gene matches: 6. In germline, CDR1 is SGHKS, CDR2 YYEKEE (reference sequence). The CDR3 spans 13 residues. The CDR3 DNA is TGTGCCAGCACCCCTCAGGGGGGCACTGAAGCTTTCTTT. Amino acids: CASTPQGGTEAFF.

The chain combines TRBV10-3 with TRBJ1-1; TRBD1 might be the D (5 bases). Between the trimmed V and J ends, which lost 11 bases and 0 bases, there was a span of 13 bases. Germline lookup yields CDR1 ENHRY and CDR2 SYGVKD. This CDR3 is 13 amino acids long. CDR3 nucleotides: TGTGCCGGGGCGGACCGTATGAACACTGAAGCTTTCTTT. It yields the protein CAGADRMNTEAFF.

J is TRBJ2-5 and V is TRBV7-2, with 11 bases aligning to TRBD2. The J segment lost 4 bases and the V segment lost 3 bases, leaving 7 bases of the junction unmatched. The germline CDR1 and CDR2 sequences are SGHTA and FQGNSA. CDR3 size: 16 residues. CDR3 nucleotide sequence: TGTGCCAGCAGCTTGGGACTAGCGGATGTCGTAGAGACCCAGTACTTC. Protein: CASSLGLADVVETQYF.

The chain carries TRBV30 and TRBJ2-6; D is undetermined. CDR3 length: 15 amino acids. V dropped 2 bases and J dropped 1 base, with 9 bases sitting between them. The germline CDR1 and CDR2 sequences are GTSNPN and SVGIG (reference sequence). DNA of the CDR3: TGTGCCTGGAGTCGAGGTCTTTCTGGGGCCAACGTCCTGACTTTC. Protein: CAWSRGLSGANVLTF.

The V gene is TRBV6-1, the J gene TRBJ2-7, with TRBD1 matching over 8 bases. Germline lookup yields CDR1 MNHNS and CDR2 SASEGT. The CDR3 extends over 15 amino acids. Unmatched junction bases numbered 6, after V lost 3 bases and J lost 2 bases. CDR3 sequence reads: CASSEPGTGTYEQYF. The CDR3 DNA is TGTGCCAGCAGTGAGCCAGGGACAGGAACCTACGAGCAGTACTTC.

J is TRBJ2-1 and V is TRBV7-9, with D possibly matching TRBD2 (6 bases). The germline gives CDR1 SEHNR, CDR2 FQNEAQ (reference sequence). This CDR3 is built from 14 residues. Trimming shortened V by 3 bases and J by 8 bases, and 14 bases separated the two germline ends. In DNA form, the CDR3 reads TGTGCCAGCAGCTTCAGTAGGGGAGGCGATGAGCAGTTCTTC. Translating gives CASSFSRGGDEQFF.

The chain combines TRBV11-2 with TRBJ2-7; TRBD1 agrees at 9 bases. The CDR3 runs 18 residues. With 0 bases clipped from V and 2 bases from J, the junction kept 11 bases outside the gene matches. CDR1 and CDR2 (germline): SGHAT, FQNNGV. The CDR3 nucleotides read TGTGCCAGCAGCTTAGATCTACGGGGACAGGGCAGGGCCTACGAGCAGTACTTC. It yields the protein CASSLDLRGQGRAYEQYF. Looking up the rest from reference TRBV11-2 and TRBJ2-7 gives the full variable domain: EAGVAQSPRYKIIEKRQSVAFWCNPISGHATLYWYQQILGQGPKLLIQFQNNGVVDDSQLPKDRFSAERLKGVDSTLKIQPAKLEDSAVYLCASSLDLRGQGRAYEQYFGPGTRLTVT.

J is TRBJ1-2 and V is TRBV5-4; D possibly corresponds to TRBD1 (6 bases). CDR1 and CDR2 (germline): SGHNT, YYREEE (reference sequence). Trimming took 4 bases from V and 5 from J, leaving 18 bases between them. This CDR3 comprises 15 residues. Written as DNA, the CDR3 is TGTGCCAGCAGCCCAGTTTACAGGGCAGAGTATGGCTACACCTTC. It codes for CASSPVYRAEYGYTF.

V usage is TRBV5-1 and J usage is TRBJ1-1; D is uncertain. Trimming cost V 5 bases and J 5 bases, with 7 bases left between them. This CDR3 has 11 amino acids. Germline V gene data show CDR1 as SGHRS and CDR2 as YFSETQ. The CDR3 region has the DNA TGCGCCAGCAGTGGGGAGACTGAAGCTTTCTTT. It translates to CASSGETEAFF.

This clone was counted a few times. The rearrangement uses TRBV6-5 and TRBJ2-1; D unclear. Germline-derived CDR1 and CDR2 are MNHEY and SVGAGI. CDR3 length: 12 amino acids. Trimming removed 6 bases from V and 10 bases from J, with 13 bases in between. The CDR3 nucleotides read TGTGCCAGCAGACAGACCCCCCGGGAGCAGTTCTTC. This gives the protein CASRQTPREQFF.

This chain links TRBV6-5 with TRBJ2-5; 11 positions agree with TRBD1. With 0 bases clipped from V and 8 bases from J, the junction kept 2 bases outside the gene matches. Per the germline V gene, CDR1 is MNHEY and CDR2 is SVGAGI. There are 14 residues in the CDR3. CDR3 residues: CASSYSGTGGTQYF. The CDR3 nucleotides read TGTGCCAGCAGTTACTCGGGGACAGGGGGAACCCAGTACTTC.

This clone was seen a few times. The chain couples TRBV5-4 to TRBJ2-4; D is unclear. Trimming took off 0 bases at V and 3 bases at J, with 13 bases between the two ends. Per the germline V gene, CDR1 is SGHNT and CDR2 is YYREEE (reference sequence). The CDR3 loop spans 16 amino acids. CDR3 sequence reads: CASSLDPGQIKNIQYF. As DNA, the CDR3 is TGTGCCAGCAGCTTGGACCCAGGCCAGATCAAAAACATTCAGTACTTC.

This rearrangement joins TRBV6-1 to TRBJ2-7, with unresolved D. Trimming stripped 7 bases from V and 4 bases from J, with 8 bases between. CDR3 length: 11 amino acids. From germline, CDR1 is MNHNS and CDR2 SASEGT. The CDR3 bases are TGTGCCAGCACCCCGTATTACGAGCAGTACTTC. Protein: CASTPYYEQYF.

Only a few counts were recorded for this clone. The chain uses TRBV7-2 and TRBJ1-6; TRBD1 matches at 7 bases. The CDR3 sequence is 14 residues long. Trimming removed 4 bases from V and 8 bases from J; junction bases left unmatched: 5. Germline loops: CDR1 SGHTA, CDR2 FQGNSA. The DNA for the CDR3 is TGTGCCAGCAGCTATAGACAGGGTGATTCACCCCTCCACTTT. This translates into CASSYRQGDSPLHF.

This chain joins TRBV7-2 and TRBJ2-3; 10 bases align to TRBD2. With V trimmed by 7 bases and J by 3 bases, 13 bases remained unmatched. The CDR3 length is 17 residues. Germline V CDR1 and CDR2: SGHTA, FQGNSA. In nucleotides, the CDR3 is TGTGCCAGCAAGATTTCGGAGCGGGAGGGCCTGACAGATACGCAGTATTTT. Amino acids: CASKISEREGLTDTQYF.

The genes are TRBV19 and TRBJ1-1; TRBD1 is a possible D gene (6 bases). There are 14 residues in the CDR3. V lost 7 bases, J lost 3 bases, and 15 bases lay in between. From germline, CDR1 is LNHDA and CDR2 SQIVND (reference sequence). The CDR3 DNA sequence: TGTGCCAGTACCATCGGGGGGGCGGACACTGAAGCTTTCTTT. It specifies CASTIGGADTEAFF.

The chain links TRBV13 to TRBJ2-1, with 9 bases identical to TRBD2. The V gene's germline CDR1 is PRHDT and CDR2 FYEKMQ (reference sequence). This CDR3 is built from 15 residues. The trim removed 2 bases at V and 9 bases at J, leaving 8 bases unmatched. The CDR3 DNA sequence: TGTGCCAGCAGCTTATCCGGCGGGGGGGCCGTTGAGCAGTTCTTC. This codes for CASSLSGGGAVEQFF.

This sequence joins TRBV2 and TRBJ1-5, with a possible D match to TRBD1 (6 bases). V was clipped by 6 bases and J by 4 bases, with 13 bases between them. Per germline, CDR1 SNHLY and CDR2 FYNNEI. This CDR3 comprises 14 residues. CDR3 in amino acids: CASRDRVANQPQHF. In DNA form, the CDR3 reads TGTGCCAGCAGGGACAGAGTAGCAAATCAGCCCCAGCATTTT.

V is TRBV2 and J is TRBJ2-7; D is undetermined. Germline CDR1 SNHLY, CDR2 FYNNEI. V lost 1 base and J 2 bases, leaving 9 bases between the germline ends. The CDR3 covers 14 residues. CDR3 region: CASSEGLRPYEQYF. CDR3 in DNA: TGTGCCAGCAGTGAAGGACTTCGACCCTACGAGCAGTACTTC.

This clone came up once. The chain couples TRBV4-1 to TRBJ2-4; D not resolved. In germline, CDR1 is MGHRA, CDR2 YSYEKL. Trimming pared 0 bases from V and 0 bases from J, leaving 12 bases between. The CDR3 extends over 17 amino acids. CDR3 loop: CASSQDRGLLAKNIQYF. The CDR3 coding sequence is TGCGCCAGCAGCCAAGATCGCGGTCTGTTAGCCAAAAACATTCAGTACTTC.

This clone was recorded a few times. The CDR3 DNA reads TGTGCCAGCAGCTTAGGCGGGAGGATCTACAATGAGCAGTTCTTC. Translation: CASSLGGRIYNEQFF. The chain joins TRBV7-9 to TRBJ2-1, with 8 bases that match TRBD2. This CDR3 spans 15 amino acids. V dropped 1 base and J dropped 3; count of bases not matched to a gene: 2. In germline, CDR1 is SEHNR, CDR2 FQNEAQ (reference sequence).

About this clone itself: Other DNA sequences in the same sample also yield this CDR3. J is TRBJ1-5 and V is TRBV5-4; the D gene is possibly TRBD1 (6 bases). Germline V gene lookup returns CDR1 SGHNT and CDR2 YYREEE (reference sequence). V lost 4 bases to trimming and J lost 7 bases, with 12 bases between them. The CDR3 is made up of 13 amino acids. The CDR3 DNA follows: TGTGCCAGCAGCCCCGGGAGGGGGCAGCCCCAGCATTTT. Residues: CASSPGRGQPQHF. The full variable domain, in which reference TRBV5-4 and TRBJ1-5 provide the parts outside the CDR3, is ETGVTQSPTHLIKTRGQQVTLRCSSQSGHNTVSWYQQALGQGPQFIFQYYREEENGRGNFPPRFSGLQFPNYSSELNVNALELDDSALYLCASSPGRGQPQHFGDGTRLSIL.

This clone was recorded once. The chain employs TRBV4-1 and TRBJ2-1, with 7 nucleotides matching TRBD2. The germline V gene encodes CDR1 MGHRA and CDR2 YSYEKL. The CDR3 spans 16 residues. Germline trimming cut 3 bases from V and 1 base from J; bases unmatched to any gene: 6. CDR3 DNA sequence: TGCGCCAGCAGCCATAAAACGGGAGGTTCCTACAATGAGCAGTTCTTC. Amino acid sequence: CASSHKTGGSYNEQFF.

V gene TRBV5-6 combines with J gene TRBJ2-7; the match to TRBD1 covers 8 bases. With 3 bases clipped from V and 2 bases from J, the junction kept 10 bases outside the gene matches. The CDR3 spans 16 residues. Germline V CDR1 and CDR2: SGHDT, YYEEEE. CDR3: CASSSTGGGWAYEQYF. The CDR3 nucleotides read TGTGCCAGCAGCTCAACAGGGGGTGGGTGGGCCTACGAGCAGTACTTC.